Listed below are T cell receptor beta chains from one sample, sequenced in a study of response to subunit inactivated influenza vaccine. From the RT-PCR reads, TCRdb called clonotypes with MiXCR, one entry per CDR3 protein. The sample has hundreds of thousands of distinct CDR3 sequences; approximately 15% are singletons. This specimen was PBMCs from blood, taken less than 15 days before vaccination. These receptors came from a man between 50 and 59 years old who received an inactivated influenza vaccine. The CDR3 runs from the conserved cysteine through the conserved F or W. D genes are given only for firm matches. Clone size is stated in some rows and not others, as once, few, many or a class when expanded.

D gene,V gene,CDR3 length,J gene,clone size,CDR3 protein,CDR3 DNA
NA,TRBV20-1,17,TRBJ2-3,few,CSARKGEQGILTDTQYF,TGCAGTGCCCGCAAGGGAGAACAGGGCATCCTCACAGATACGCAGTATTTT
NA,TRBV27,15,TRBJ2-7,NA,CASSFWGPVSYEQYF,TGTGCCAGCAGTTTCTGGGGACCGGTCTCCTACGAGCAGTACTTC
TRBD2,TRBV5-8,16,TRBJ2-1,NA,CASSILTSGPFNEQFF,TGTGCCAGCAGCATTCTAACTAGCGGTCCCTTCAATGAGCAGTTCTTC
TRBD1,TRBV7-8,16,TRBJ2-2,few,CASSLAPGQAAGELFF,TGTGCCAGCAGCTTAGCACCGGGACAGGCCGCCGGGGAGCTGTTTTTT
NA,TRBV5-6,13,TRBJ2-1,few,CASSSVLETEQFF,TGTGCCAGCAGCTCGGTACTAGAGACTGAGCAGTTCTTC
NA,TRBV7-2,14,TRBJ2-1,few,CASSLSKGSNEQFF,TGTGCCAGCAGCTTAAGCAAAGGGTCGAATGAGCAGTTCTTC
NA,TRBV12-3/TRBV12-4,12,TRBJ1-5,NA,CASSTGYQPQHF,TGTGCCAGCAGTACAGGGTATCAGCCCCAGCATTTT
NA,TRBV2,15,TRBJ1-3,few,CASTRRHSGRNTIYF,TGTGCCAGCACCAGGAGACATTCTGGGCGAAACACCATATATTTT
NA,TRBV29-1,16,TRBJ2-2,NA,CSVVLSSSSNTGELFF,TGCAGCGTTGTTTTGTCTAGCAGTTCGAACACCGGGGAGCTGTTTTTT
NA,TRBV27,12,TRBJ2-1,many,CASSLTGIEQFF,TGTGCCAGCAGTTTAACGGGCATTGAGCAGTTCTTC
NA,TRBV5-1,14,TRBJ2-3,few,CASSFLFGTDTQYF,TGCGCCAGCAGCTTCCTGTTTGGGACAGATACGCAGTATTTT
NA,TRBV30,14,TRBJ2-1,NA,CAWRGWGIRNEQFF,TGTGCCTGGCGCGGCTGGGGTATTAGGAATGAGCAGTTCTTC
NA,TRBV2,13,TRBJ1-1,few,CASSEEGKGEAFF,TGTGCCAGCAGTGAAGAGGGAAAGGGTGAAGCTTTCTTT
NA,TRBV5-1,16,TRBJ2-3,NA,CASSSNPLAPLDTQYF,TGCGCCAGCAGCTCAAACCCTCTGGCTCCCCTGGATACGCAGTATTTT
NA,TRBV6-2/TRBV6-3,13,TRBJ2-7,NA,CASSATPHFEQYF,TGTGCCAGCTCCGCGACCCCACATTTCGAGCAGTACTTC
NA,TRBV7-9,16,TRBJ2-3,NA,CASSSPRDSLRDTQYF,TGTGCCAGCAGCTCCCCCCGGGACTCGTTGAGAGATACGCAGTATTTT
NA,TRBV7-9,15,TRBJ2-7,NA,CASSKISGPIPEQYF,TGTGCCAGCAGCAAAATATCGGGTCCAATCCCCGAGCAGTACTTC
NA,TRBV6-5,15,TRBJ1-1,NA,CASSYSGRFNTEAFF,TGTGCCAGCAGTTACTCGGGACGGTTTAACACTGAAGCTTTCTTT
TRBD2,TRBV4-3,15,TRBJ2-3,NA,CASSQVLAGTDTQYF,TGCGCCAGCAGCCAAGTACTAGCGGGCACAGATACGCAGTATTTT
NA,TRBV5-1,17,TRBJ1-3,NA,CASSPLAGRSSGNTIYF,TGCGCCAGCAGCCCCCTGGCAGGACGGAGCTCTGGAAACACCATATATTTT
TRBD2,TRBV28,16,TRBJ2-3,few,CASSSSREGGWDTQYF,TGTGCCAGCAGTTCCTCTCGGGAGGGCGGTTGGGATACGCAGTATTTT
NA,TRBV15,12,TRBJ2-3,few,CATSSSGDTQYF,TGTGCCACCAGCAGTTCAGGGGATACGCAGTATTTT
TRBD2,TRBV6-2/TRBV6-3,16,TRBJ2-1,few,CASRPGGTSGSNEQFF,TGTGCCAGCAGACCCGGCGGGACTAGCGGGAGTAATGAGCAGTTCTTC
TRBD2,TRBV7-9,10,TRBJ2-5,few,CGAGGQTQYF,TGTGGCGCGGGAGGACAGACCCAGTACTTC
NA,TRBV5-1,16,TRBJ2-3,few,CASTWGDKGGTDTQYF,TGCGCCAGCACCTGGGGAGACAAGGGGGGCACAGATACGCAGTATTTT
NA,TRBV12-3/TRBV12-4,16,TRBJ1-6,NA,CASSFGAAYLGSPLHF,TGTGCCAGCAGTTTTGGGGCAGCCTATCTCGGGTCACCCCTCCACTTT
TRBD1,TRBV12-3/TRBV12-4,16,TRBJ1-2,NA,CASSARQGQASYGYTF,TGTGCCAGCAGTGCCAGACAGGGGCAGGCTTCGTATGGCTACACCTTC
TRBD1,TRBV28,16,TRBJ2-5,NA,CASSLSPGQGQETQYF,TGTGCCAGCAGTTTATCACCGGGACAGGGACAAGAGACCCAGTACTTC
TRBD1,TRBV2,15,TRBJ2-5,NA,CASRGGTGRGETQYF,TGTGCCAGCAGGGGGGGGACAGGGCGTGGCGAGACCCAGTACTTC
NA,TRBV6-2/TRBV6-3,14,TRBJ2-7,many,CASSQTGISYEQYF,TGTGCCAGCAGCCAAACAGGGATATCCTACGAGCAGTACTTC
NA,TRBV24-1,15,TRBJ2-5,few,CATSGVMGNGETQYF,TGTGCCACCAGTGGTGTTATGGGGAATGGGGAGACCCAGTACTTC
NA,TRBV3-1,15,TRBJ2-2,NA,CASSQGTRNFGELFF,TGTGCCAGCAGCCAAGGAACACGAAACTTCGGGGAGCTGTTTTTT
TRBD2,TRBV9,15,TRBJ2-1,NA,CASSVVAGGPGEQFF,TGTGCCAGCAGCGTAGTAGCGGGAGGGCCAGGTGAGCAGTTCTTC
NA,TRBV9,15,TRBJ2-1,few,CASSVVLASYNEQFF,TGTGCCAGCAGCGTAGTTTTAGCCTCCTACAATGAGCAGTTCTTC
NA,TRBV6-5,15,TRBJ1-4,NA,CASSSDRWSNEKLFF,TGTGCCAGCAGTTCCGACAGGTGGTCTAATGAAAAACTGTTTTTT
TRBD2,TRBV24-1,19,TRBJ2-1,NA,CATSDPTQLSGRAGNEQFF,TGTGCCACCAGTGATCCGACTCAACTTAGCGGGAGGGCCGGCAATGAGCAGTTCTTC
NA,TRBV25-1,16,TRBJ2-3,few,CASSRGIRASGDTQYF,TGTGCCAGCAGTCGGGGCATCCGGGCATCGGGAGATACGCAGTATTTT
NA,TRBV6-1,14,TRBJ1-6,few,CASSRTAYNSPLHF,TGTGCCAGCAGCCGGACAGCCTATAATTCACCCCTCCACTTT
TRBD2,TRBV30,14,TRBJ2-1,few,CAWSYMGLAHEQFF,TGTGCCTGGAGTTATATGGGACTAGCGCATGAGCAGTTCTTC
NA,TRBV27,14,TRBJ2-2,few,CASSEAEYTGELFF,TGTGCCAGCAGTGAAGCGGAATACACCGGGGAGCTGTTTTTT
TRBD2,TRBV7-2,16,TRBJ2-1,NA,CASSLNSGGPAHEQFF,TGTGCCAGCAGCTTAAATAGCGGGGGGCCAGCCCATGAGCAGTTCTTC
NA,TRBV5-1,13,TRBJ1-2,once,CASKTRGDYGYTF,TGCGCCAGCAAGACACGGGGGGACTATGGCTACACCTTC
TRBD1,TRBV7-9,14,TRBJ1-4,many,CASSPRDSYEKLFF,TGTGCCAGCAGCCCCCGGGACAGCTATGAAAAACTGTTTTTT
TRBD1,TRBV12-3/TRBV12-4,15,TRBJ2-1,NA,CASRFDRGPTHEQFF,TGTGCCAGCAGATTCGACAGGGGGCCAACCCATGAGCAGTTCTTC
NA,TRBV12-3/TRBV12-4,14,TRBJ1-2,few,CASSLVVGYYGYTF,TGTGCCAGCAGTTTAGTAGTAGGTTACTATGGCTACACCTTC
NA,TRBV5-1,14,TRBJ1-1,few,CASSWGDMNTEAFF,TGCGCCAGCAGCTGGGGGGACATGAACACTGAAGCTTTCTTT
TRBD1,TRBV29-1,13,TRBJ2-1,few,CSVLRGQAFEQFF,TGCAGCGTTCTAAGGGGACAGGCCTTCGAGCAGTTCTTC
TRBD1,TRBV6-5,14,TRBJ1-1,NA,CASRSSGGDTEAFF,TGTGCCAGCAGGTCCTCAGGGGGGGACACTGAAGCTTTCTTT
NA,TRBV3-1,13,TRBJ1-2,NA,CASSLVRVGGYTF,TGTGCCAGCAGCCTCGTACGCGTAGGTGGCTACACCTTC
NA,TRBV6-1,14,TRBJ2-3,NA,CASRTWGSTDTQYF,TGTGCCAGCAGGACCTGGGGCAGCACAGATACGCAGTATTTT
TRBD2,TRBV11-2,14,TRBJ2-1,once,CASSLGFLAGGVVF,TGTGCCAGCAGCTTAGGGTTCTTAGCGGGAGGAGTGGTCTTC
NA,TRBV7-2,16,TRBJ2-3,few,CASSSGLGGLTDTQYF,TGTGCCAGCAGCTCAGGCTTGGGGGGCCTCACAGATACGCAGTATTTT
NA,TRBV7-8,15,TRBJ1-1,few,CASSPGGHMNTEAFF,TGTGCCAGCAGCCCCGGGGGGCACATGAACACTGAAGCTTTCTTT
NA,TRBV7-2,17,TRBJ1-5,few,CASSLIPAPGSNQPQHF,TGTGCCAGCAGCTTAATACCTGCCCCTGGGTCAAATCAGCCCCAGCATTTT
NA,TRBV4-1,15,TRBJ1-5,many,CASSREGYSNQPQHF,TGCGCCAGCAGCCGGGAGGGGTATAGCAATCAGCCCCAGCATTTT
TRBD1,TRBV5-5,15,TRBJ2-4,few,CASSSETGGWNIQYF,TGTGCCAGCAGCTCGGAGACAGGGGGCTGGAACATTCAGTACTTC
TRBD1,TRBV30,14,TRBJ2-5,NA,CAWSIGQGVETQYF,TGTGCCTGGAGTATCGGACAGGGAGTCGAGACCCAGTACTTC